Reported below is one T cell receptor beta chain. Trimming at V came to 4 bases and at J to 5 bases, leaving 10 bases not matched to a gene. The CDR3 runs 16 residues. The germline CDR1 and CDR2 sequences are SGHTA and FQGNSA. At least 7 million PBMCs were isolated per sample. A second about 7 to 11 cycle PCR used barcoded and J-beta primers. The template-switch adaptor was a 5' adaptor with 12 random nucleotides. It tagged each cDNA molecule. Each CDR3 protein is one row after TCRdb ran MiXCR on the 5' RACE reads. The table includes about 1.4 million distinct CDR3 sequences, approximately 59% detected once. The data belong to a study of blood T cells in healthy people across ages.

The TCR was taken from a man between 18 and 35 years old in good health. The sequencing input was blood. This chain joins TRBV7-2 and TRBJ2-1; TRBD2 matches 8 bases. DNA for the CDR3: TGTGCCAGCAGCTACCATAGCGGGGCCGGAAACAATGAGCAGTTCTTC. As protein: CASSYHSGAGNNEQFF.